The text below deals with one T cell receptor (beta chain). This sample was included in a study of shared T cell receptors in the human thymus. CDR3 length equals 13 residues. Germline V gene data show CDR1 as SGDLS and CDR2 as YYNGEE. The junction had 6 bases not matched to a gene; V was cut back by 4 bases and J by 5 bases. Sequencing used immunoSEQ multiplex PCR; TCRdb keeps in-frame clones, though not all of them. This table has hundreds of thousands of clones, roughly 88% appearing once. The same data also contributed to another study, on human thymus T cells.

Sequenced input: thymocytes. The chain has TRBV9 and TRBJ2-7, with 7 bases lining up with TRBD2. The TCR sequence derives from a boy younger than two with a congenital heart defect. CDR3 nucleotides: TGTGCCAGCAGCCCGACTAGCATCCACGAGCAGTACTTC. This gives the protein CASSPTSIHEQYF.